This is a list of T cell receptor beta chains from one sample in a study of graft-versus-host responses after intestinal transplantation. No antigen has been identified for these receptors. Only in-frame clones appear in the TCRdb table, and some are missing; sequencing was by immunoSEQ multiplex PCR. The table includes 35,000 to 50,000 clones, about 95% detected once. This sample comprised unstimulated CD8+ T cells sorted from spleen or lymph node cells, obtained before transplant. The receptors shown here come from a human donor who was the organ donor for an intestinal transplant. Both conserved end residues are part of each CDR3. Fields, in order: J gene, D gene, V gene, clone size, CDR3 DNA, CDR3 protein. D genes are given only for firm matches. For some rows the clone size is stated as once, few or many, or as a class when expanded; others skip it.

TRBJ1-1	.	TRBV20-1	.	TGCAGTGCTCCCCTAGTGAGTGAAGCTTTCTTT	CSAPLVSEAFF
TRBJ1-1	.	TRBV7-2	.	TGTGCCAGCAGCTTAGGGCATTCGAACACTGAAGCTTTCTTT	CASSLGHSNTEAFF
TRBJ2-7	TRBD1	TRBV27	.	TGTGCCAGCAGCCTCGGGACAGGGCCCTCCTACGAGCAGTACTTC	CASSLGTGPSYEQYF
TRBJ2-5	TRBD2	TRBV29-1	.	TGCAGCGTTGAAGTTCCGGGACTAGCGGGGCAAGAGACCCAGTACTTC	CSVEVPGLAGQETQYF
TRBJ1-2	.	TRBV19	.	TGTGCCAGCCGCGACGGAGGTGGCTACACCTTC	CASRDGGGYTF
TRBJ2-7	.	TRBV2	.	TGTGCCAGCAGTGAAGGGCTGACCTACGAGCAGTACTTC	CASSEGLTYEQYF
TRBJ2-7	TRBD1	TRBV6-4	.	TGTGCCAAGGGACAGGAGTCCTACGAGCAGTACTTC	CAKGQESYEQYF
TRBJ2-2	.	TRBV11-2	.	TGTGCCAGCAGCTTAGTATTCACAGGAGTGAACACCGGGGAGCTGTTTTTT	CASSLVFTGVNTGELFF
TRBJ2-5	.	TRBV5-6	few	TGTGCCAGCAGCGAAACGGGGACCCAAGAGACCCAGTACTTC	CASSETGTQETQYF
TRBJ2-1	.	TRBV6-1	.	TGTGCCAGCAGTGAGCTAGTTTATTCCGACAATGAGCAGTTCTTC	CASSELVYSDNEQFF
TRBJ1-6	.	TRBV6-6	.	TGTGCCAGCAGTTACTACGGACAAGGGTCTCTTTCACCCCTCCACTTT	CASSYYGQGSLSPLHF
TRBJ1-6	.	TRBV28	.	TGTGCCAGCATCATGGGGGGCTATAATTCACCCCTCCACTTT	CASIMGGYNSPLHF
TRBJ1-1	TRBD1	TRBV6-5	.	TGTGCCAGCAGTATCCGGGACAGGGTCACTGAAGCTTTCTTT	CASSIRDRVTEAFF
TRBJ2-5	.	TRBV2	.	TGTGCCAGCCTGAGGAACCGGGGGGCCCAAGAGACCCAGTACTTC	CASLRNRGAQETQYF
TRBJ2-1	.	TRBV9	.	TGTGCCAGCTCCGGGCGTACAGGAGCCTACAATGAGCAGTTCTTC	CASSGRTGAYNEQFF
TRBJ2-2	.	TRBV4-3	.	TGCGCCAGCAGCCAAGAATCGTGGCGGCTGAACACCGGGGAGCTGTTTTTT	CASSQESWRLNTGELFF
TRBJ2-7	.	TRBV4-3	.	TGCGCCAGCAGCCAAGAAGTCCAGGACCTATCTTCCTACGAGCAGTACTTC	CASSQEVQDLSSYEQYF
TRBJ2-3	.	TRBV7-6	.	TGTGCCAGCAGCTTAGCCGGGGGCAGCGGGGATACGCAGTATTTT	CASSLAGGSGDTQYF
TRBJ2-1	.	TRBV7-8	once	TGTGCCAGCAGCGTATTTTCCGGCAGTCAGTTCTTC	CASSVFSGSQFF
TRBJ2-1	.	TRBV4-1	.	TGCGCCAGCAGCCGGATAAGCTCCTACAATGAGCAGTTCTTC	CASSRISSYNEQFF
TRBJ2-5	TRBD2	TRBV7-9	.	TGTGCCAGCAGCCCAAATGGACTAGCGGGGACCCAGTACTTC	CASSPNGLAGTQYF
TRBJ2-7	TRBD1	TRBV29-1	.	TGCAGCGTCCCTGCCGAGACAGGGATGGGCGAGCAGTACTTC	CSVPAETGMGEQYF
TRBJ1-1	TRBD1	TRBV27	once	TGTGCCGGCAGTTTTTGGCAGGGGGGCACTGAAGCTTTCTTT	CAGSFWQGGTEAFF
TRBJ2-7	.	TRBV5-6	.	TGTGCCAGCAGCTTGGAAGGGCCTTACTACGAGCAGTACTTC	CASSLEGPYYEQYF
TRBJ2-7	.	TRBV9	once	TGTGCCAGCAGCGAGGTCCAGGACCCCTACGAGCAGTACTTC	CASSEVQDPYEQYF
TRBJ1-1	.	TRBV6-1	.	TGTGCCAGCAGTGTATTGGGGAACACTGAAGCTTTCTTT	CASSVLGNTEAFF
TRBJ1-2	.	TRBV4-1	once	TGCGCCAGCAGCCAAGATTGGGGTGAAATCAGGAAAGATGGCTACACCTTC	CASSQDWGEIRKDGYTF
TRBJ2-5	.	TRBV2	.	TGTGCCAGCAGGAGGGGGACGGAGACCCAGTACTTC	CASRRGTETQYF
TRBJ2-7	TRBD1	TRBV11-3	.	TGTGCCAGCAGCACGGGACAGGGGTACGAGCAGTACTTC	CASSTGQGYEQYF
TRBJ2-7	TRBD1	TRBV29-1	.	TGCAGCGTTGAAGATGGGACAGGGGGCTACGAGCAGTACTTC	CSVEDGTGGYEQYF
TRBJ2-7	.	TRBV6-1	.	TGTGCCAGCAGTGAATTTTCTCCAGGGCTCGGGTACGAGCAGTACTTC	CASSEFSPGLGYEQYF
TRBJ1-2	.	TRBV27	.	TGTGCCAGCAGACTGGGGGCAAACTATGGCTACACCTTC	CASRLGANYGYTF
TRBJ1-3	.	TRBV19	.	TGTGCCAGTAGTATCGCTGGGGAAGAATATGGAAACACCATATATTTT	CASSIAGEEYGNTIYF
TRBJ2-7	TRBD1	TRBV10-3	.	TGTGCCTCCCGGGACAGGACCTACGAGCAGTACTTC	CASRDRTYEQYF
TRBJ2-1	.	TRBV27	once	TGTGCCAGCAGCCCGGACTACACAAGCTCCTACAATGAGCAGTTCTTC	CASSPDYTSSYNEQFF
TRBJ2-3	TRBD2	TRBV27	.	TGTGCCAGCACCACCGGGACTAGCATGCGCACAGATACGCAGTATTTT	CASTTGTSMRTDTQYF
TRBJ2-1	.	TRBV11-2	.	TGTGCCAGCAGCTTAGGACAGTTTTACAATGAGCAGTTCTTC	CASSLGQFYNEQFF
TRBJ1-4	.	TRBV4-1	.	TGCGCCAGCAGCCTCATTGAAGCAGGGTTAAATGAAAAACTGTTTTTT	CASSLIEAGLNEKLFF
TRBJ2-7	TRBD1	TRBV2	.	TGTGCCAGCAGGACAGGGGACCACGAGCAGTACTTC	CASRTGDHEQYF
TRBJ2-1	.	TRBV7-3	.	TGTGCCAGCAGCTTAGACAACAGCAATGAGCAGTTCTTC	CASSLDNSNEQFF
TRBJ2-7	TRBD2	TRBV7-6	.	TGTGCCAGCAGCTTAGCTGCCGGGACTAGCGGGGGCCTCAAATACGAGCAGTACTTC	CASSLAAGTSGGLKYEQYF
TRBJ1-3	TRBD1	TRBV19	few	TGTGCCAGTAGTGAATCACAGGGGAGTGGAAACACCATATATTTT	CASSESQGSGNTIYF
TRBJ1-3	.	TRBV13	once	TGTGCCAGCAGCTTAGCTCGAAACACCATATATTTT	CASSLARNTIYF
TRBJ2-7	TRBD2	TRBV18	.	TGTGCCAGCTCACTACGGACTAGCGGGGGACCCGGCGAGCAGTACTTC	CASSLRTSGGPGEQYF
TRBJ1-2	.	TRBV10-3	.	TGTGCCATTTCAGACATGGCCTATGGCTACACCTTC	CAISDMAYGYTF
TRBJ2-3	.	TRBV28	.	TGTGCCAGCAGTCACCACTCCCGGACGTCAAGCCTTAGCACAGATACGCAGTATTTT	CASSHHSRTSSLSTDTQYF
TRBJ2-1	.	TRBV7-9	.	TGTGCCAGCAGCTTTTGGGTTCGGGGGCCCTACAATGAGCAGTTCTTC	CASSFWVRGPYNEQFF
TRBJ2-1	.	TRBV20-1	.	TGCAGTGCTAGAGATAGAGGTACGCAGTTCTTC	CSARDRGTQFF